The rows below give T cell receptor beta chains drawn from one sample of a study of cytomegalovirus exposure and HLA in healthy donors. Only in-frame clones appear in the TCRdb table, and some are missing; sequencing was by immunoSEQ multiplex PCR. The sample has about 140,000 clones, around 87% seen once. Sequenced sample: PBMCs. The receptor source for this set is a woman in her 30s in good health and CMV-seronegative. Both conserved end residues are part of each CDR3. The D gene is left open where the match is weak. Expanded clones are given a class, and other clones once, few, many or no size at all.

few | TRBJ1-2 | - | TRBV29-1 | CSVHDYYGYTF | TGCAGCGTCCATGACTACTATGGCTACACCTTC
- | TRBJ2-2 | TRBD1 | TRBV30 | CAWTGGRTNTGELFF | TGTGCCTGGACAGGGGGTCGAACGAACACCGGGGAGCTGTTTTTT
- | TRBJ1-1 | - | TRBV10-3 | CAISARDLRRMNTEAFF | TGTGCCATCAGTGCGCGGGACTTACGAAGAATGAACACTGAAGCTTTCTTT
- | TRBJ1-1 | TRBD1 | TRBV19 | CASSTRQGYTEAFF | TGTGCCAGTAGTACGCGACAGGGGTACACTGAAGCTTTCTTT
- | TRBJ2-7 | TRBD2 | TRBV13 | CASSAGLAGAGSYEQYF | TGTGCCAGCAGCGCCGGACTAGCGGGGGCTGGCTCCTACGAGCAGTACTTC
- | TRBJ1-5 | TRBD1 | TRBV28 | CASSRDRGLSQPQHF | TGTGCCAGCAGCCGGGACAGGGGGCTGAGTCAGCCCCAGCATTTT
- | TRBJ2-5 | TRBD2 | TRBV7-9 | CASSPWTSGRVGETQYF | TGTGCCAGCAGCCCGTGGACTAGCGGGAGGGTAGGCGAGACCCAGTACTTC
- | TRBJ1-3 | TRBD1 | TRBV25-1 | CASSLRQGSGNTIYF | TGTGCCAGCAGCCTAAGACAGGGGTCTGGAAACACCATATATTTT
- | TRBJ2-1 | - | TRBV7-3 | CASSLDYSNEQFF | TGTGCCAGCTCCCTGGACTATTCCAATGAGCAGTTCTTC
- | TRBJ1-2 | - | TRBV27 | CASRPPGSGYGYTF | TGTGCCAGCCGGCCACCAGGGTCGGGCTATGGCTACACCTTC
- | TRBJ2-2 | - | TRBV2 | CASSVGRLNTGELFF | TGTGCCAGCAGTGTAGGCAGGCTGAACACCGGGGAGCTGTTTTTT
once | TRBJ2-7 | - | TRBV7-2 | CASSLGLNEQYF | TGTGCCAGCAGCTTAGGCCTAAACGAGCAGTACTTC
- | TRBJ1-5 | - | TRBV6-5 | CASSYSPGSNQPQHF | TGTGCCAGCAGTTACTCACCCGGTAGCAATCAGCCCCAGCATTTT
- | TRBJ2-5 | - | TRBV7-8 | CASSPTRVQETQYF | TGTGCCAGCAGCCCCACTAGGGTTCAAGAGACCCAGTACTTC
- | TRBJ2-7 | - | TRBV15 | CATSRGRTVLSYEQYF | TGTGCCACCAGCAGAGGCAGGACAGTTCTATCCTACGAGCAGTACTTC
- | TRBJ2-3 | TRBD1 | TRBV19 | CASTLGQGLSDTQYF | TGTGCCAGTACTCTGGGACAGGGGCTCTCCGATACGCAGTATTTT
- | TRBJ2-1 | TRBD2 | TRBV5-1 | CASSLGSSGRLGEQFF | TGCGCCAGCAGCTTGGGCTCTAGCGGACGGCTTGGGGAGCAGTTCTTC
- | TRBJ2-4 | - | TRBV27 | CASKPLTGNLLAKNIQYF | TGTGCCAGCAAACCCTTAACAGGGAATCTTTTAGCCAAAAACATTCAGTACTTC
- | TRBJ2-7 | TRBD1 | TRBV19 | CASTPTGGSYEQYF | TGTGCCAGTACCCCGACAGGGGGATCCTACGAGCAGTACTTC
- | TRBJ1-4 | - | TRBV28 | CASSLGGRGAKLFF | TGTGCCAGCAGTTTGGGGGGGCGAGGAGCAAAACTGTTTTTT
- | TRBJ1-2 | - | TRBV4-1 | CASSQENRGSYGYTF | TGCGCCAGCAGCCAAGAGAATAGGGGGAGCTATGGCTACACCTTC
once | TRBJ2-7 | TRBD1 | TRBV27 | CASSSSGTGREEQYF | TGTGCCAGCAGTTCCTCGGGGACAGGGCGGGAGGAGCAGTACTTC
- | TRBJ1-5 | - | TRBV6-1 | CASSELQPNQPQHF | TGTGCCAGCAGTGAGCTACAGCCTAATCAGCCCCAGCATTTT
once | TRBJ2-3 | - | TRBV19 | CASTNKASLVDTQYF | TGTGCCAGTACCAATAAAGCGAGCCTTGTAGATACGCAGTATTTT
- | TRBJ2-1 | - | TRBV9 | CASSVREKVNEQFF | TGTGCCAGCAGCGTAAGGGAGAAGGTAAATGAGCAGTTCTTC
- | TRBJ2-7 | TRBD2 | TRBV20-1 | CSATRLAEQYF | TGCAGTGCTACCCGACTAGCCGAGCAGTACTTC